This passage covers 23 T cell receptor beta chains from one sample sequenced in a study of blood T cell repertoires in COVID-19. Sequencing was performed with immunoSEQ multiplex PCR; in TCRdb, only in-frame clones are kept and a portion is missing. The sample shows some 200,000 clones, roughly four fifths of them seen only once. The specimen sequenced was PBMCs or T cells enriched from blood (not recorded which). These receptors were taken from a woman aged 45-65 years who had been exposed to COVID-19.

The chain carries TRBV7-9 and TRBJ2-2; D not resolved. V lost 1 base to trimming and J lost 0 bases, with 9 bases between them. The CDR3 is 16 residues long. The germline V gene encodes CDR1 SEHNR and CDR2 FQNEAQ (reference sequence). CDR3 protein: CASSLVLQTNTGELFF. The CDR3 DNA reads TGTGCCAGCAGCTTAGTCCTACAGACGAACACCGGGGAGCTGTTTTTT.

In the case of this clone: This sequence may be a read error, since a much larger clone differs from it by one base. This rearrangement joins TRBV28 to TRBJ1-1; a possible D gene is TRBD1 (6 bases). CDR3 length: 13 residues. Per germline, CDR1 MDHEN and CDR2 SYDVKM. The V and J ends lost 5 bases and 1 base respectively, with 8 bases between them. The CDR3 sequence: CASSPTGNTEAFF. CDR3 DNA sequence: TGTGCCAGCAGTCCGACAGGGAACACTGAAGCTTTCTTT.

The chain is built from TRBV10-3 and TRBJ1-4, with TRBD1 identical over 7 bases. The CDR3 has 15 residues. The trim removed 3 bases at V and 4 bases at J, leaving 5 bases unmatched. Germline CDR1 ENHRY, CDR2 SYGVKD. CDR3 in amino acids: CAISDHRDSNEKLFF. CDR3 DNA sequence: TGTGCCATCAGTGACCACCGGGACAGTAATGAAAAACTGTTTTTT.

This clone was counted a single time. J is TRBJ1-1 and V is TRBV7-9; TRBD1 aligns across 9 bases. Germline CDR1 reads SEHNR; CDR2 reads FQNEAQ (reference sequence). The trim removed 1 base at V and 3 bases at J, leaving 0 bases unmatched. The CDR3 length is 14 residues. The CDR3 DNA reads TGTGCCAGCAGCTTAGGACAGGGGGACACTGAAGCTTTCTTT. This gives the protein CASSLGQGDTEAFF.

The CDR3 sequence: CSAMALTEAFF. CDR3 nucleotides: TGCAGTGCTATGGCTCTCACTGAAGCTTTCTTT. The gene calls are TRBV20-1 and TRBJ1-1; D remains unclear. V dropped 4 bases and J dropped 4 bases, with 7 bases sitting between them. The length of the CDR3 is 11 residues. The germline V gene encodes CDR1 DFQATT and CDR2 SNEGSKA (reference sequence).

CDR3 amino acids: CASSKAGTGGKETQYF. CDR3 DNA: TGTGCCAGCAGCAAAGCCGGGACAGGGGGGAAGGAGACCCAGTACTTC. The chain has TRBV21-1 and TRBJ2-5; TRBD1, the table's D call, was not compared with the DNA. TRBV21-1 is shown as a pseudogene. The CDR3 consists of 16 residues.

The chain recombines TRBV28 with TRBJ2-7, with TRBD2 matching 9 bases. The ends lost 2 bases at V and 3 bases at J; junction bases unmatched: 5. CDR1 and CDR2 (germline): MDHEN, SYDVKM. The CDR3 is 15 residues long. The CDR3 DNA reads TGTGCCAGCAGTTTAGGGCTAGCGGGGAGCTACGAGCAGTACTTC. This sequence encodes CASSLGLAGSYEQYF. Using reference TRBV28 and TRBJ2-7 for the parts outside the CDR3, the full variable domain is DVKVTQSSRYLVKRTGEKVFLECVQDMDHENMFWYRQDPGLGLRLIYFSYDVKMKEKGDIPEGYSVSREKKERFSLILESASTNQTSMYLCASSLGLAGSYEQYFGPGTRLTVT.

The DNA for the CDR3 is TGTGCCAGCATCTCCCCTAGCGGAGTACGCAATGAGCAGTTCTTC. Amino acid sequence: CASISPSGVRNEQFF. The rearrangement uses TRBV28 and TRBJ2-1; 7 positions agree with TRBD2. J lost 6 bases, V lost 7 bases, and 12 bases had no gene match. The CDR3 totals 15 residues. Germline loops: CDR1 MDHEN, CDR2 SYDVKM.

The genes are TRBV7-9 and TRBJ2-1; D is possibly TRBD2 (5 bases). Trimming stripped 4 bases from V and 6 bases from J, with 19 bases between. In germline, CDR1 is SEHNR, CDR2 FQNEAQ (reference sequence). This CDR3 comprises 16 residues. This chain's CDR3 is CASSSEEVLGSNEQFF. CDR3 DNA: TGTGCCAGCAGCTCCGAGGAGGTCCTAGGGTCCAATGAGCAGTTCTTC. The whole variable domain, remainder taken from reference TRBV7-9 and TRBJ2-1, is DTGVSQNPRHKITKRGQNVTFRCDPISEHNRLYWYRQTLGQGPEFLTYFQNEAQLEKSRLLSDRFSAERPKGSFSTLEIQRTEQGDSAMYLCASSSEEVLGSNEQFFGPGTRLTVL.

This clone has only a few counts. This chain uses TRBV10-1 with TRBJ1-2; 7 nucleotides agree with TRBD1. J was trimmed by 3 bases and V by 0 bases; bases with no gene match: 13. The germline V gene encodes CDR1 WNHNN and CDR2 SYGVQD (reference sequence). The CDR3 loop spans 18 amino acids. The CDR3 spells CASSESQGGRHPHYGYTF. In DNA form, the CDR3 reads TGCGCCAGCAGTGAGTCTCAGGGGGGCAGACACCCTCACTATGGCTACACCTTC.

V gene TRBV18 combines with J gene TRBJ1-1, with D unresolved. The CDR3 totals 14 residues. Germline CDR1 reads KGHSH; CDR2 reads LQKENI. Between the trimmed V and J ends, which lost 8 bases and 1 base, there was a span of 14 bases. The CDR3 is CASLDGVSNTEAFF. As DNA, the CDR3 is TGTGCCAGCCTAGACGGGGTTTCGAACACTGAAGCTTTCTTT.

The chain uses TRBV5-4 and TRBJ1-2; 7 bases are shared with TRBD1. The junction had 3 bases not matched to a gene; V was cut back by 0 bases and J by 1 base. The CDR3 consists of 15 residues. Germline CDR1 is SGHNT and CDR2 is YYREEE (reference sequence). CDR3 region: CASSLGGTVNYGYTF. CDR3 in DNA: TGTGCCAGCAGCTTGGGCGGGACAGTTAACTATGGCTACACCTTC.

This chain uses TRBV5-1 with TRBJ2-7, with 13 bases aligning to TRBD2. This CDR3 contains 15 residues. V gave up 4 bases and J gave up 4 bases; unmatched junction bases: 5. Germline assignment: CDR1 SGHRS and CDR2 YFSETQ. In nucleotides, the CDR3 is TGCGCCAGCAGCCAGGGACTAGCGGGATCTTACGAGCAGTACTTC. Protein sequence: CASSQGLAGSYEQYF.

This chain connects TRBV7-2 to TRBJ2-1; 11 bases align to TRBD2. Looked up from germline, CDR1 is SGHTA and CDR2 is FQGNSA. The CDR3 sequence is 15 residues long. V trimming: 7 bases; J trimming: 7 bases; junction bases outside the gene matches: 9. The CDR3 DNA reads TGTGCCAGCATCGCGAGACTAGCGGGGATGAATGAGCAGTTCTTC. Its protein product is CASIARLAGMNEQFF.

The rearrangement joins TRBV5-1 to TRBJ2-1; perhaps TRBD2 as D (7 bases). V gave up 1 base and J gave up 7 bases, with 12 bases separating them. Germline CDR1 and CDR2: SGHRS and YFSETQ. This CDR3 is built from 14 residues. In DNA, the CDR3 is TGCGCCAGCAGCTTGAAACAGGGAGGGAATGAGCAGTTCTTC. Its translation: CASSLKQGGNEQFF.

The chain couples TRBV4-1 to TRBJ2-7, with D perhaps TRBD1 (9 bases). The CDR3 is 19 residues long. Germline CDR1 MGHRA, CDR2 YSYEKL. V gave up 4 bases and J gave up 3 bases, with 28 bases separating them. DNA of the CDR3: TGCGCCAGCAGCCGCACGGGACAGGGCGGGGGGTCCCACTACTACGAGCAGTACTTC. Translation: CASSRTGQGGGSHYYEQYF.

The chain links TRBV10-2 to TRBJ1-6; 9 nucleotides align to TRBD1. With 6 bases clipped from V and 5 bases from J, the junction kept 5 bases outside the gene matches. CDR1 is WSHSY, CDR2 SAAADI, per germline. This CDR3 has 15 amino acids. The CDR3 bases are TGCGCCAGCAGGTTCGGGACAGGGAATAATTCACCCCTCCACTTT. This gives the protein CASRFGTGNNSPLHF.

The chain is built from TRBV2 and TRBJ2-2; D is perhaps TRBD2 (5 bases). CDR1 is SNHLY, CDR2 FYNNEI, per germline. CDR3 length: 12 residues. V lost 5 bases, J lost 8 bases, and 9 bases lay in between. The CDR3 DNA reads TGTGCCAGCAGTAAGGGAGTGGGGGAGCTGTTTTTT. It encodes CASSKGVGELFF.

CDR3 protein: CAWSLGQGENQPQHF. Written as DNA, the CDR3 is TGTGCCTGGAGCCTCGGTCAGGGCGAGAATCAGCCCCAGCATTTT. This rearrangement joins TRBV30 to TRBJ1-5, with D possibly being TRBD1 (5 bases). The CDR3 is 15 amino acids. The V end was cut by 3 bases, the J end by 4 bases, with 16 bases between. The germline V gene has CDR1 GTSNPN and CDR2 SVGIG (reference sequence).

The CDR3 nucleotides are TGCGCCAGCAGCCAAGATGCGGGGGGGAGCGGAAACACCATATATTTT. Its protein is CASSQDAGGSGNTIYF. This chain connects TRBV4-3 to TRBJ1-3; a possible D gene is TRBD1 (5 bases). The CDR3 has 16 amino acids. V dropped 0 bases and J dropped 4 bases, with 13 bases sitting between them. Germline values: CDR1 LGHNA, CDR2 YSLEER.

The chain carries TRBV24-1 and TRBJ1-4; TRBD1 is a possible D gene (5 bases). V was cut by 9 bases and J by 1 base, with 14 bases left in between. Germline CDR1 reads KGHDR; CDR2 reads SFDVKD. The length of the CDR3 is 15 residues. Here the CDR3 reads CATSNNQGTNEKLFF. CDR3 DNA sequence: TGTGCCACCTCGAACAATCAGGGAACTAATGAAAAACTGTTTTTT.

The chain links TRBV27 to TRBJ2-5; unclear D gene. This CDR3 is 13 amino acids long. The V end was cut by 5 bases, the J end by 4 bases, with 11 bases between. The V gene's germline CDR1 is MNHEY and CDR2 SMNVEV (reference sequence). The CDR3, as DNA: TGTGCCAGCAGTACCACCGGCGGAGAGACCCAGTACTTC. Translation gives CASSTTGGETQYF.

The rearrangement joins TRBV4-1 to TRBJ1-2, with D unclear. The CDR3 has 14 amino acids. Trimming took 0 bases from V and 3 from J, leaving 8 bases between them. Per germline, CDR1 MGHRA and CDR2 YSYEKL. CDR3 residues: CASSQEWADYGYTF. CDR3 sequence (DNA): TGCGCCAGCAGCCAAGAATGGGCAGACTATGGCTACACCTTC.